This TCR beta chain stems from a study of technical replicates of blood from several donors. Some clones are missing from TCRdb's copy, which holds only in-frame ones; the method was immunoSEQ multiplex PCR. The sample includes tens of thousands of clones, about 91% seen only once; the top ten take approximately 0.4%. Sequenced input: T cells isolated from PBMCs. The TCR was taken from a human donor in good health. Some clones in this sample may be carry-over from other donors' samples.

CDR3 region: CASSIRARNTEAFF. Here the CDR3 DNA reads TGTGCCAGTAGTATCAGGGCGCGAAACACTGAAGCTTTCTTT. The V and J genes are TRBV19 and TRBJ1-1; D is perhaps TRBD1 (5 bases). The CDR3 is made up of 14 amino acids. V was pared by 3 bases and J by 2 bases, with 10 bases between. Per the germline V gene, CDR1 is LNHDA and CDR2 is SQIVND (reference sequence). The whole variable domain, remainder taken from reference TRBV19 and TRBJ1-1, is DGGITQSPKYLFRKEGQNVTLSCEQNLNHDAMYWYRQDPGQGLRLIYYSQIVNDFQKGDIAEGYSVSREKKESFPLTVTSAQKNPTAFYLCASSIRARNTEAFFGQGTRLTVV.